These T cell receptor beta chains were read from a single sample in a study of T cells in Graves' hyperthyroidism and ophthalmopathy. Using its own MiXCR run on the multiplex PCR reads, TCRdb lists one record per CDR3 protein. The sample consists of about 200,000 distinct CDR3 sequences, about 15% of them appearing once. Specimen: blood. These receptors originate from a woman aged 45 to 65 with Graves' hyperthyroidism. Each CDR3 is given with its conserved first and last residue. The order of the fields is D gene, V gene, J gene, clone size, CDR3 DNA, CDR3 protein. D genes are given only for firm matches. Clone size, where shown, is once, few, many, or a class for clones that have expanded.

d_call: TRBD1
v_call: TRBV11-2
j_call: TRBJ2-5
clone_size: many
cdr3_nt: TGTGCCAGCAGCTTAGGGAACAGGGGGCAGGAGGAGACCCAGTACTTC
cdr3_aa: CASSLGNRGQEETQYF

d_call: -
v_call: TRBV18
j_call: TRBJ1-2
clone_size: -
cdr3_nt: TGTGCCAGCTCTTTTTCAGGCAGGGCAAGCTATGGCTACACCTTC
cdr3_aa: CASSFSGRASYGYTF

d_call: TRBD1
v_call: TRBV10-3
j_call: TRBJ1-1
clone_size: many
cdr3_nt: TGTGCCATCAGTGAGTCGGACAGGGGCGTCACTGAAGCTTTCTTT
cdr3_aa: CAISESDRGVTEAFF

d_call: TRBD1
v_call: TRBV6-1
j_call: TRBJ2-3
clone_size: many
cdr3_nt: TGTGCCAGCAGATGGGGACAGGGCTCAGATACGCAGTATTTT
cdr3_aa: CASRWGQGSDTQYF

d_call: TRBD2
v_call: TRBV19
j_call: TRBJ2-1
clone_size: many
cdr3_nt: TGTGCCAGTAGCAGGAGACTAGCGGGGGACAATGAGCAGTTCTTC
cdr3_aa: CASSRRLAGDNEQFF

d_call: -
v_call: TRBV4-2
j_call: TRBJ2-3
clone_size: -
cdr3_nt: TGTGCCAGCAGCCAGTTGGACGGACCAGATACGCAGTATTTT
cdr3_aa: CASSQLDGPDTQYF

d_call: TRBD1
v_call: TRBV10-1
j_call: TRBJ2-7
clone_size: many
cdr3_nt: TGCGCCAGCAGTCGGGGACAGGGCAATTCCGACGAGCAGTACTTC
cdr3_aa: CASSRGQGNSDEQYF

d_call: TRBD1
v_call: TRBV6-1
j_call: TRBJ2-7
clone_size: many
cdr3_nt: TGTGCCAGCACTACTGAAGGGGGCATCTCCTACGAGCAGTACTTC
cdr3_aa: CASTTEGGISYEQYF

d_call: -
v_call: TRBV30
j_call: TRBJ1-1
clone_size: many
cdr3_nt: TGTGCCTGGAGTATACAGTTTGAAGCTTTCTTT
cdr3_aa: CAWSIQFEAFF

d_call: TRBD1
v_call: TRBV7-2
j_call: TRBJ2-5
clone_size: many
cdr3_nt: TGTGCCAGCAGCTTAGAAGGGGCAGGGGGCATCGAGACCCAGTACTTC
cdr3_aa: CASSLEGAGGIETQYF

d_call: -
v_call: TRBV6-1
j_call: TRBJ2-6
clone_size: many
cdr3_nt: TGTGCCAGCAGACAGGGTTCTGGGGCCAACGTCCTGACTTTC
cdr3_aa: CASRQGSGANVLTF

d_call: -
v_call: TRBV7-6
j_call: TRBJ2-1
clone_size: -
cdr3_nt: TGTGCCAGCAGCTCGGGACCGGGGGCCCCCAATGAGCAGTTCTTC
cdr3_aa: CASSSGPGAPNEQFF

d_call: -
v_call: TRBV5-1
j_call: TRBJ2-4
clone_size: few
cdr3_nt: TGCGCCAGCAGCTTTCCCACCTCCCTTACAGGGACCAAAAACATTCAGTACTTC
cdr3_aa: CASSFPTSLTGTKNIQYF

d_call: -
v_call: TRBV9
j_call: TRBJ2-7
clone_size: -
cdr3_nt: TGTGCCAGCAGCGTAGAGCCGACCGGAACCTACGAGCAGTACTTC
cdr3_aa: CASSVEPTGTYEQYF

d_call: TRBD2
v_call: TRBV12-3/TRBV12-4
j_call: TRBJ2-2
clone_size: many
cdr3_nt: TGTGCCAGCAGTTTCTTAGCGGGAGCGCAAATAACCGGGGAGCTGTTTTTT
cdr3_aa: CASSFLAGAQITGELFF

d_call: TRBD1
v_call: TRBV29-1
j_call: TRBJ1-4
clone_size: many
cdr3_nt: TGCAGCGTTGAAGACTGGGCTGGGCAGGGGGCAGGTGAAAAACTGTTTTTT
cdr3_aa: CSVEDWAGQGAGEKLFF

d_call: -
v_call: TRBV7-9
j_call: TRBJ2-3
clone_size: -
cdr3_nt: TGTGCCAGCAGCTCAGGAATAGATACGCAGTATTTT
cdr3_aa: CASSSGIDTQYF

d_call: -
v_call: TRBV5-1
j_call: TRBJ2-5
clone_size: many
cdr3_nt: TGCGCCAGCAGACTATATGTAAGGGAGACCCAGTACTTC
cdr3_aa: CASRLYVRETQYF

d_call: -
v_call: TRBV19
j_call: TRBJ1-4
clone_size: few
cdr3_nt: TGTGCCAGTAGTCCAGGCTCGGATGAAAAACTGTTTTTT
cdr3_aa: CASSPGSDEKLFF

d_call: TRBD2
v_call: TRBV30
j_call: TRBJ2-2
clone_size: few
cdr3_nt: TGTGCCTGGAGGAAAACCGGGAGGGCTTCCGGGGAGCTGTTTTTT
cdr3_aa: CAWRKTGRASGELFF

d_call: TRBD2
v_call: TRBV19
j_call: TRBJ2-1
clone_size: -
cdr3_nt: TGTGCCAGTAGTATTCTTGCGGGAGGGCCCCCGAGCGATGAGCAGTTCTTC
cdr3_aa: CASSILAGGPPSDEQFF

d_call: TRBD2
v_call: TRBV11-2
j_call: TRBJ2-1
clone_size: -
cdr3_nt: TGTGCCAGCAGCCTCACTAGCGGGTTAAGGAATGAGCAGTTCTTC
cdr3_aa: CASSLTSGLRNEQFF

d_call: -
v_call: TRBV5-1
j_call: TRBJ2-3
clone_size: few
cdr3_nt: TGCGCCAGCAGCAGGGACGGACACACAGATACGCAGTATTTT
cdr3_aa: CASSRDGHTDTQYF

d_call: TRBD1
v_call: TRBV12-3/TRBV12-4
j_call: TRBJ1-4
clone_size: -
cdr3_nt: TGTGCCAGCAGTCCGGGACAGGGGCGAAATGAAAAACTGTTTTTT
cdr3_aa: CASSPGQGRNEKLFF

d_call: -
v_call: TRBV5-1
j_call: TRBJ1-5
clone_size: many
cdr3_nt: TGCGCCAGCAGCCCAGCGGGAGTGACGGATAGCAATCAGCCCCAGCATTTT
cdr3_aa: CASSPAGVTDSNQPQHF

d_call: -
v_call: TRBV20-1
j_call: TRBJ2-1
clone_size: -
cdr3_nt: TGCAGTGCTACGGGGGGCTCCTCCTACAATGAGCAGTTCTTC
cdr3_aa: CSATGGSSYNEQFF

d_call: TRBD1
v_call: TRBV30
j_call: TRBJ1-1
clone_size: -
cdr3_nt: TGTGCCTGGAGCGGGGGCGGGGACAGGGTAGCTTTCTTT
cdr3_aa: CAWSGGGDRVAFF

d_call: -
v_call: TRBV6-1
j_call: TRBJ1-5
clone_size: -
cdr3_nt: TGTGCCAGCAGTGAGGCGGGACATAGCAATCAGCCCCAGCATTTT
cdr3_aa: CASSEAGHSNQPQHF

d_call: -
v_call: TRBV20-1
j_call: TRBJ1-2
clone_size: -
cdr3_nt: TGCAGTGCCCCCAGCGCAGGCTATGGCTACACCTTC
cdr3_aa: CSAPSAGYGYTF

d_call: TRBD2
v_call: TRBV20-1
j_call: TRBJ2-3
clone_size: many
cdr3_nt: TGCAGTGCTAGAGAATCGGCGGGGGGTTCAGATACGCAGTATTTT
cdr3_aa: CSARESAGGSDTQYF

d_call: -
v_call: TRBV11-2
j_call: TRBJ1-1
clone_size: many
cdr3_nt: TGTGCCAGCAGCTTAGTATTCAGGGACACTGAAGCTTTCTTT
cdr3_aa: CASSLVFRDTEAFF

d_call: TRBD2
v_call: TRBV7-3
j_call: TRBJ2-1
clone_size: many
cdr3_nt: TGTGCCAGCAGCTCTCCGGGGGGTGAGCAGTTCTTC
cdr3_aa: CASSSPGGEQFF

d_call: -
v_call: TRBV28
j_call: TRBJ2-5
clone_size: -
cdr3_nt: TGTGCCAGCAGTTTAGCGCAGGGAGAGACCCAGTACTTC
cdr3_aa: CASSLAQGETQYF

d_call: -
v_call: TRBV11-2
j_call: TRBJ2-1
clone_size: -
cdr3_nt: TGTGCCAGCAGCTTAAACAGGGTGCCCCCTGAGCAGTTCTTC
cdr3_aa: CASSLNRVPPEQFF

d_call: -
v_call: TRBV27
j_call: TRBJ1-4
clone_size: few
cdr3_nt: TGTGCCAGCACCGACAGTCTTAATGAAAAACTGTTTTTT
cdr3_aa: CASTDSLNEKLFF

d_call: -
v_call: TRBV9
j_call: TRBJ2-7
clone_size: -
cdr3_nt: TGTGCCAGCAGCGTAGCCACGGGATCATACTGGGACGAGCAGTACTTC
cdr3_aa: CASSVATGSYWDEQYF

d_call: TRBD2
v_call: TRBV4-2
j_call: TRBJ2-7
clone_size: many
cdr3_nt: TGTGCCAGCAGCCAACCCGGGAGGCCACCCTACGAGCAGTACTTC
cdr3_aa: CASSQPGRPPYEQYF

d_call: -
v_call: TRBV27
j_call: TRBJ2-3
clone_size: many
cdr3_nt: TGTGCCAGCAGCAAGAGGACAGATACGCAGTATTTT
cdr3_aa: CASSKRTDTQYF

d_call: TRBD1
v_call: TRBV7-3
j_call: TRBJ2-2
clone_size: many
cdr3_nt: TGTGCCAGCAGTAGTATGACAGGGGAGGACACCGGGGAGCTGTTTTTT
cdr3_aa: CASSSMTGEDTGELFF

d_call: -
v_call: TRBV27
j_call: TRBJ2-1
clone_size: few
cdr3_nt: TGTGCCAGCAGTTTCTGGGGGGATGAGCAGTTCTTC
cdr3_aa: CASSFWGDEQFF

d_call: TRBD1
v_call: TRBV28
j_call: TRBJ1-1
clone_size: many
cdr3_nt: TGTGCCAGCCCGCCGTCCACAGGGGACACTGAAGCTTTCTTT
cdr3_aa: CASPPSTGDTEAFF

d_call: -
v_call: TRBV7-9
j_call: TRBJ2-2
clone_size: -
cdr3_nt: TGTGCCAGCAGCGTATTCGAGGGGGGACTGGACACCGGGGAGCTGTTTTTT
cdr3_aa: CASSVFEGGLDTGELFF